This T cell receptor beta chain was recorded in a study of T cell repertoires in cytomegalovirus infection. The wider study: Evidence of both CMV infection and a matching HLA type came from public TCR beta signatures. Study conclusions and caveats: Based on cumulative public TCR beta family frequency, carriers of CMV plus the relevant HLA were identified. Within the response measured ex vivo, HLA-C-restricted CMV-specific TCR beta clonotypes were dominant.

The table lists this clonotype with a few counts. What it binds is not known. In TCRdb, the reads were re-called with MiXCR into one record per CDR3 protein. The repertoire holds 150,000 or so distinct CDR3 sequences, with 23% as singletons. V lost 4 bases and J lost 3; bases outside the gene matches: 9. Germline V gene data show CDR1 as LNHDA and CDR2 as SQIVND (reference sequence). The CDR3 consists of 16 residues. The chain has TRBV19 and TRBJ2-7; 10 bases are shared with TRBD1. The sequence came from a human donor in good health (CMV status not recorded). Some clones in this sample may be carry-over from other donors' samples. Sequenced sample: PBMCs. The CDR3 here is CASSTNVGTGDYEQYF. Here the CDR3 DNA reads TGTGCCAGTAGTACCAACGTCGGGACAGGGGACTACGAGCAGTACTTC. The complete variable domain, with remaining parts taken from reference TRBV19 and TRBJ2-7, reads DGGITQSPKYLFRKEGQNVTLSCEQNLNHDAMYWYRQDPGQGLRLIYYSQIVNDFQKGDIAEGYSVSREKKESFPLTVTSAQKNPTAFYLCASSTNVGTGDYEQYFGPGTRLTVT.